The 26 T cell receptor beta chains reported below all come from one sample, sequenced in a study of T cells in Graves' hyperthyroidism and ophthalmopathy. Amplified TCR beta CDR3 regions derived from RNA transcripts. TCR CDR3 regions were first amplified by RT-PCR with HTBI primers. Using its own MiXCR run on the multiplex PCR reads, TCRdb lists one record per CDR3 protein. The sample consists of about 760,000 distinct CDR3 sequences, about 35% of them appearing once. The sequenced sample was blood. The receptors were gathered from a woman between 40 and 50 years old with Graves' hyperthyroidism.

In this sample, this clonotype turned up many times. The CDR3 region has the DNA TGCAGCGTTCACACAGACTATGGCTACACCTTC. Residues: CSVHTDYGYTF. The rearrangement uses TRBV29-1 and TRBJ1-2; D gene uncertain. V gave up 5 bases and J gave up 3 bases, with 7 bases separating them. The germline CDR1 and CDR2 sequences are SQVTM and ANQGSEA. The CDR3 is 11 amino acids.

In its sample, this clonotype was seen many times. CDR3 DNA sequence: TGTGCCAGCAGCTTCACGCAGGAGACCGGGGAGCTGTTTTTT. Translation: CASSFTQETGELFF. The chain uses TRBV7-9 and TRBJ2-2; unclear D gene. Between the trimmed V and J ends, which lost 3 bases and 5 bases, there was a span of 10 bases. Germline V CDR1 and CDR2: SEHNR, FQNEAQ (reference sequence). The CDR3 has 14 amino acids.

J is TRBJ1-4 and V is TRBV25-1; D unresolved. This CDR3 has 13 residues. With 8 bases removed from V and 6 bases from J, the gap between germline ends came to 13 bases. Germline CDR1 and CDR2: MGHDK and SYGVNS. In nucleotides, the CDR3 is TGTGCCAGCTCATCAAATACGGATGAAAAACTGTTTTTT. This gives the protein CASSSNTDEKLFF.

This clonotype was observed a handful of times. The chain recombines TRBV13 with TRBJ2-7, with TRBD1 matching 8 bases. Trimming cost V 2 bases and J 1 base; bases outside gene matches: 4. This CDR3 contains 15 residues. Germline CDR1 is PRHDT and CDR2 is FYEKMQ (reference sequence). Here the CDR3 DNA reads TGTGCCAGCAGCTTAATAGGGACAGGATCCTACGAGCAGTACTTC. The encoded protein is CASSLIGTGSYEQYF.

This clonotype turned up a few times. The genes are TRBV6-5 and TRBJ2-5; D is undetermined. The V end was cut by 2 bases, the J end by 1 base, with 8 bases between. The CDR3 runs 14 residues. Germline V gives CDR1 MNHEY, CDR2 SVGAGI. This chain's CDR3 is CASSYSTLQETQYF. In nucleotides, the CDR3 is TGTGCCAGCAGTTACAGCACCCTCCAAGAGACCCAGTACTTC.

Only a few counts were recorded for this clonotype. The chain uses TRBV6-5 and TRBJ1-2; no firm D call. This CDR3 comprises 13 residues. The V gene lost 2 bases and the J gene lost 3 bases, with 7 bases spanning the gap. CDR1 and CDR2 from the germline V gene are MNHEY and SVGAGI. For the CDR3, the DNA is TGTGCCAGCAGTTACAAAGGGTACTATGGCTACACCTTC. It encodes CASSYKGYYGYTF.

The chain links TRBV7-6 to TRBJ2-2; the match to TRBD1 covers 9 bases. Germline lookup yields CDR1 SGHVS and CDR2 FNYEAQ. The CDR3 extends over 14 amino acids. The trim removed 5 bases at V and 8 bases at J, leaving 6 bases unmatched. For the CDR3, the DNA is TGTGCCAGCAGCCTGGGGACAGGGTCAGGGGAGCTGTTTTTT. Protein sequence: CASSLGTGSGELFF.

The rearrangement joins TRBV2 to TRBJ1-2; TRBD1 matches at 9 bases. This CDR3 comprises 14 residues. CDR1 is SNHLY, CDR2 FYNNEI, per germline. V gave up 8 bases and J gave up 4 bases; unmatched junction bases: 8. The CDR3 DNA follows: TGTGCCAGCCCACCGGGACAGGGAAGCTATGGCTACACCTTC. This gives the protein CASPPGQGSYGYTF.

This clonotype was observed a handful of times. V gene TRBV4-1 combines with J gene TRBJ2-7, with D perhaps matching TRBD1 (5 bases). V was trimmed by 1 base and J by 2 bases, leaving 15 bases between them. The CDR3 length is 16 residues. In germline, CDR1 is MGHRA, CDR2 YSYEKL. The CDR3 region has the DNA TGCGCCAGCAGCCAAGGTGTAAGGGGTCTCCCCTACGAGCAGTACTTC. It translates to CASSQGVRGLPYEQYF.

This chain uses TRBV11-2 with TRBJ1-5, with 7 bases lining up with TRBD1. This CDR3 has 17 amino acids. CDR1 SGHAT and CDR2 FQNNGV come from the germline V gene. Losses at the gene ends were 2 bases for V and 6 bases for J; bases not matched to a gene: 13. Here the CDR3 reads CASSLRPDRASIQPQHF. In DNA, the CDR3 is TGTGCCAGCAGCTTAAGGCCCGACAGGGCGAGTATTCAGCCCCAGCATTTT. Together with reference TRBV11-2 and TRBJ1-5, the CDR3 gives the full variable domain: EAGVAQSPRYKIIEKRQSVAFWCNPISGHATLYWYQQILGQGPKLLIQFQNNGVVDDSQLPKDRFSAERLKGVDSTLKIQPAKLEDSAVYLCASSLRPDRASIQPQHFGDGTRLSIL.

This clonotype was observed many times. The rearrangement links TRBV2 to TRBJ1-5; TRBD1 matches 8 bases. This CDR3 comprises 16 residues. Germline V gene lookup returns CDR1 SNHLY and CDR2 FYNNEI. The V segment lost 6 bases and the J segment 2 bases; nucleotides outside the gene matches: 9. The CDR3 region has the DNA TGTGCCAGCAGGCACAAGACAGGGGTCGGCAATCAGCCCCAGCATTTT. It yields the protein CASRHKTGVGNQPQHF. Variable domain in full (rest from reference TRBV2 and TRBJ1-5): EPEVTQTPSHQVTQMGQEVILRCVPISNHLYFYWYRQILGQKVEFLVSFYNNEISEKSEIFDDQFSVERPDGSNFTLKIRSTKLEDSAMYFCASRHKTGVGNQPQHFGDGTRLSIL.

This clonotype came up a few times. This sequence joins TRBV19 and TRBJ1-4, with a weak D call TRBD1 (6 bases). This CDR3 has 14 residues. V lost 7 bases and J lost 7, with 16 bases in between. From germline, CDR1 is LNHDA and CDR2 SQIVND (reference sequence). The CDR3 bases are TGTGCCAGTAAATACCCGGGGGGGCCTGAAAAACTGTTTTTT. Residues: CASKYPGGPEKLFF.

The rearrangement links TRBV25-1 to TRBJ2-5, with TRBD1 matching over 10 bases. The CDR3 covers 14 residues. The ends lost 4 bases at V and 1 base at J; junction bases unmatched: 0. CDR1 is MGHDK and CDR2 is SYGVNS in the germline V gene. The CDR3 nucleotides read TGTGCCAGCAGTGGGGACAGGGGCCAAGAGACCCAGTACTTC. Its protein is CASSGDRGQETQYF.

There are a few counts of this clonotype. The V call is TRBV10-3, the J call TRBJ2-6; a weak D match, TRBD2 (5 bases). V shed 10 bases and J shed 9 bases, with 7 bases lying between them. CDR1 is ENHRY, CDR2 SYGVKD, per germline. This CDR3 has 10 residues. The DNA of the CDR3 is TGTGCCAACCGGGACAACGTCCTGACTTTC. Its translation: CANRDNVLTF.

The CDR3: CASSVWQNTEAFF. CDR3 DNA sequence: TGTGCCAGCAGCGTATGGCAGAACACTGAAGCTTTCTTT. The V call is TRBV9, the J call TRBJ1-1; D gene unclear. Germline CDR1 is SGDLS and CDR2 is YYNGEE. The germline V and J ends were trimmed by 1 base and 1 base, with 5 bases remaining between them. The CDR3 has 13 amino acids.

This clonotype occurred many times. CDR3: CASSETGWKAFF. The CDR3 coding sequence is TGTGCCAGCAGTGAAACAGGGTGGAAAGCTTTCTTT. This chain connects TRBV25-1 to TRBJ1-1; D is perhaps TRBD1 (6 bases). V lost 2 bases and J lost 9, with 10 bases in between. The CDR3 sequence is 12 residues long. CDR1 and CDR2 (germline): MGHDK, SYGVNS.

This clonotype appeared many times. The chain is built from TRBV20-1 and TRBJ2-5; 10 bases line up with TRBD2. The ends lost 5 bases at V and 5 bases at J; junction bases unmatched: 8. Germline V gene data show CDR1 as DFQATT and CDR2 as SNEGSKA (reference sequence). This CDR3 comprises 14 residues. The CDR3 loop reads CSAPLLAGVETQYF. DNA for the CDR3: TGCAGTGCTCCCCTCCTAGCGGGGGTCGAGACCCAGTACTTC.

The chain combines TRBV4-3 with TRBJ1-2; 8 bases map to TRBD1. In germline, CDR1 is LGHNA, CDR2 YSLEER. Trimming took 3 bases from V and 8 from J; bases not matched to a gene: 8. The CDR3 covers 14 residues. CDR3 DNA sequence: TGCGCCAGCAGCCAGGACAACAGGGGGGGAGGCTACACCTTC. Translation gives CASSQDNRGGGYTF.

This clonotype was counted only a few times. V is TRBV15 and J is TRBJ2-5; the D gene is possibly TRBD1 (5 bases). CDR1 LNHNV and CDR2 YYDKDF come from the germline V gene (reference sequence). The CDR3 has 14 amino acids. V shed 0 bases and J shed 5 bases, with 10 bases lying between them. Here the CDR3 DNA reads TGTGCCACCAGCAGAGATCGGGCAGGGGAGACCCAGTACTTC. This gives the protein CATSRDRAGETQYF.

This clonotype was detected ten times or more. V and J are TRBV29-1 and TRBJ2-7; either TRBD1 or TRBD2 may supply D (6 bases each). V was trimmed by 4 bases and J by 6 bases, leaving 16 bases between them. This CDR3 is built from 13 residues. The V gene's germline CDR1 is SQVTM and CDR2 ANQGSEA. The CDR3 DNA is TGCAGCGTTGGGGGGGCCGCGTGGCTCGAGCAGTACTTC. This gives the protein CSVGGAAWLEQYF.

This chain links TRBV20-1 with TRBJ1-4; TRBD1 matches at 10 bases. J lost 7 bases, V lost 6 bases, and 8 bases had no gene match. In germline, CDR1 is DFQATT, CDR2 SNEGSKA (reference sequence). CDR3 size: 14 residues. The CDR3 loop is CSAQDGTGAEKLFF. The CDR3 region has the DNA TGCAGTGCGCAGGACGGGACAGGGGCTGAAAAACTGTTTTTT.

This clonotype came up a few times. The chain combines TRBV6-5 with TRBJ1-2, with D possibly being TRBD1 (5 bases). The CDR3 extends over 15 amino acids. Trimming stripped 6 bases from V and 0 bases from J, with 14 bases between. The germline CDR1 and CDR2 sequences are MNHEY and SVGAGI. This CDR3 reads CASRTGGATNYGYTF. The CDR3 DNA reads as TGTGCCAGCAGAACAGGCGGGGCCACTAACTATGGCTACACCTTC.

In the case of this clonotype: A clone one base away is much larger, so this may be a read error. The chain employs TRBV20-1 and TRBJ1-5; D is unresolved. The CDR3 runs 15 residues. CDR1 DFQATT and CDR2 SNEGSKA come from the germline V gene (reference sequence). CDR3 in amino acids: CSAQPPGGLNRPQHF. For the CDR3, the DNA is TGCAGTGCTCAGCCCCCCGGAGGGCTCAATCGGCCCCAGCATTTT.

In the case of this clonotype: A single base separates this from a much larger clone, so it may be a read error. This chain joins TRBV7-2 and TRBJ1-5; TRBD1 aligns across 8 bases. J was trimmed by 3 bases and V by 4 bases; bases with no gene match: 8. CDR1 is SGHTA and CDR2 is FQGNSA in the germline V gene. This CDR3 has 16 residues. CDR3 residues: CASSSGTGYLNQPQHF. CDR3 nucleotides: TGTGCCAGCAGCTCCGGGACAGGCTACCTCAATCAGCCCCAGCATTTT.

The J gene is TRBJ2-5, the V gene TRBV10-2; D possibly corresponds to TRBD2 (5 bases). The end of the DNA aligns better with TRBJ2-1, so the J call may be wrong. Germline V gene sequence: CDR1 WSHSY, CDR2 SAAADI. There are 14 residues in the CDR3. CDR3 bases: TGCGCCAGCAGTGATGCCGGAGGTTTGGATGAGCAGTTCTTC. Protein sequence: CASSDAGGLDEQFF.

This clonotype was observed a few times. V is TRBV12-3 or TRBV12-4 and J is TRBJ2-5; TRBD2 matches 9 bases. The CDR3 spans 14 residues. J gave up 3 bases and V 5 bases, and 4 bases lay outside the gene matches. In DNA, the CDR3 is TGTGCCAGCAGTGAGGGACTAGCTAAAGAGACCCAGTACTTC. Its protein product is CASSEGLAKETQYF.